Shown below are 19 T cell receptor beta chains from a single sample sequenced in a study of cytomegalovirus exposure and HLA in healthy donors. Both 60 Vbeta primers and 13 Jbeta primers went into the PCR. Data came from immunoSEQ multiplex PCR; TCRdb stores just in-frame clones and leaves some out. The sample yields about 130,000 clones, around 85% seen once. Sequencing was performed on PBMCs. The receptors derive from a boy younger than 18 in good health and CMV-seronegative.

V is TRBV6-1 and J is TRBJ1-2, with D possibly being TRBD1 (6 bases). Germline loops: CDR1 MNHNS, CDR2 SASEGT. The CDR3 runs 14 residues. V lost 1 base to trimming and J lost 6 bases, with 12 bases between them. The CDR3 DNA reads TGTGCCAGCAGTGAAGAATTCAGGGGAGATGGCTACACCTTC. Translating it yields CASSEEFRGDGYTF.

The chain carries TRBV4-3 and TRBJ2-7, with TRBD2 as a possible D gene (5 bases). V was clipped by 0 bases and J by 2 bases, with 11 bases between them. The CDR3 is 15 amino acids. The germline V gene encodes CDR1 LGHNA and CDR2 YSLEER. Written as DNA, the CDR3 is TGCGCCAGCAGCCAAGAGAGGATAGCGACCTACGAGCAGTACTTC. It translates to CASSQERIATYEQYF.

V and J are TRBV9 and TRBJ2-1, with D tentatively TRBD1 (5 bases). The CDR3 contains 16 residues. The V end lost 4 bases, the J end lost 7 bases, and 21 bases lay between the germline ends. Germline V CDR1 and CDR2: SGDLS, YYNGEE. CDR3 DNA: TGTGCCAGCAGCATCCTCCCTCACGGTAGGGGTAATGAGCAGTTCTTC. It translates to CASSILPHGRGNEQFF. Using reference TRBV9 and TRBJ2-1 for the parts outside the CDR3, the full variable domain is DSGVTQTPKHLITATGQRVTLRCSPRSGDLSVYWYQQSLDQGLQFLIQYYNGEERAKGNILERFSAQQFPDLHSELNLSSLELGDSALYFCASSILPHGRGNEQFFGPGTRLTVL.

CDR3 sequence (DNA): TGTGCCAGCAGTAGGCCGGGACAGGGTTTTGCCGGGGAGCTGTTTTTT. It yields the protein CASSRPGQGFAGELFF. The rearrangement uses TRBV27 and TRBJ2-2; 9 bases are shared with TRBD1. CDR3 length: 16 amino acids. Germline V gives CDR1 MNHEY, CDR2 SMNVEV (reference sequence). J gave up 6 bases and V 5 bases, and 10 bases lay outside the gene matches.

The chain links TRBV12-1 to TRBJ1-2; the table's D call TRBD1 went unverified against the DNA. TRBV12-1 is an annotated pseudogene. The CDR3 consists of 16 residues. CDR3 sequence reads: CASSQRTGIGNYGYTF. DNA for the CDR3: TGTGCCAGCAGCCAAAGGACAGGGATTGGTAACTATGGCTACACCTTC.

CDR3: CASSQIRLSETQYF. CDR3 DNA sequence: TGCGCCAGCAGCCAAATTCGTTTATCGGAGACCCAGTACTTC. The J gene is TRBJ2-5, the V gene TRBV4-1; D gene ambiguous. Trimming removed 2 bases from V and 5 bases from J, with 12 bases in between. CDR3 length: 14 residues. Germline V CDR1 and CDR2: MGHRA, YSYEKL.

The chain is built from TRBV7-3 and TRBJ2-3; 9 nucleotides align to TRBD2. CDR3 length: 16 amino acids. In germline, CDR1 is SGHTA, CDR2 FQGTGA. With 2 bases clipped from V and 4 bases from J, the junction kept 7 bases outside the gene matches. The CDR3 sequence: CASSLFGGGGADTQYF. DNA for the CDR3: TGTGCCAGCAGCTTATTCGGCGGGGGGGGTGCAGATACGCAGTATTTT. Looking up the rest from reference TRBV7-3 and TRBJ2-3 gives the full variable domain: GAGVSQTPSNKVTEKGKYVELRCDPISGHTALYWYRQSLGQGPEFLIYFQGTGAADDSGLPNDRFFAVRPEGSVSTLKIQRTERGDSAVYLCASSLFGGGGADTQYFGPGTRLTVL.

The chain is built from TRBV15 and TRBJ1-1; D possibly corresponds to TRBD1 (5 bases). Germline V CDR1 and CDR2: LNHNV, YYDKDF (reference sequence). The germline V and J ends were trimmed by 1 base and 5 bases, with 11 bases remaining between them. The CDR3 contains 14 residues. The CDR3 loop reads CATSRVQGETEAFF. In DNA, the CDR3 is TGTGCCACCAGCAGAGTTCAGGGTGAGACTGAAGCTTTCTTT.

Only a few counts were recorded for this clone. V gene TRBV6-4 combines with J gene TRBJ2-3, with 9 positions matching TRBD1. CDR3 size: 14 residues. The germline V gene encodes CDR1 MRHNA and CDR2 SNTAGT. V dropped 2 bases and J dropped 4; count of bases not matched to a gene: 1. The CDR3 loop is CASSDGQGSDTQYF. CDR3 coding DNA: TGTGCCAGCAGTGACGGACAGGGGTCAGATACGCAGTATTTT.

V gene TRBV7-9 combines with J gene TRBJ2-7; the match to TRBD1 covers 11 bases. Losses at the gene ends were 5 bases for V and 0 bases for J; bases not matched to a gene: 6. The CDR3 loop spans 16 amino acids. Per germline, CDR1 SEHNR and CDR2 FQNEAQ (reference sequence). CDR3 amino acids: CASSARTGGDSYEQYF. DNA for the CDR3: TGTGCCAGCAGCGCGAGGACAGGGGGCGACTCCTACGAGCAGTACTTC.

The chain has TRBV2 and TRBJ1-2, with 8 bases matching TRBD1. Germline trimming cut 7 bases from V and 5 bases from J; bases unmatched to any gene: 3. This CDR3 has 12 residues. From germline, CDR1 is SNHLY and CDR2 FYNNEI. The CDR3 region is CASMGTGYGYTF. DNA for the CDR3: TGTGCCAGCATGGGGACAGGTTATGGCTACACCTTC.

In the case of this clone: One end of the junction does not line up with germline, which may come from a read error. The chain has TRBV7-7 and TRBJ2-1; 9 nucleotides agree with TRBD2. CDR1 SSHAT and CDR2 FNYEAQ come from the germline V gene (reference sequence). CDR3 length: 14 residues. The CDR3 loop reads CASSLSGGYNEQFF. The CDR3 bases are TGTGCTAGCAGCCTGAGCGGGGGGTACAATGAGCAGTTCTTC.

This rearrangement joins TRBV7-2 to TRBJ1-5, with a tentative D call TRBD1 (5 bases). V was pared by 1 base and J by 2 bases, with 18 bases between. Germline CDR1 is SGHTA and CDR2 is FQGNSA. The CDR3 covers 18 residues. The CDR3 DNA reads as TGTGCCAGCAGCTTAGTACCCATGGGGGGAGAGGGCAATCAGCCCCAGCATTTT. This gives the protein CASSLVPMGGEGNQPQHF.

Here the CDR3 DNA reads TGTGCCAGCTCACCACGAGAAGGGGCTCGGGACGAGCAGTACTTC. Translated: CASSPREGARDEQYF. This chain joins TRBV18 and TRBJ2-7, with TRBD1 as a possible D gene (5 bases). CDR1 is KGHSH and CDR2 is LQKENI in the germline V gene. The CDR3 contains 15 residues. Trimming removed 1 base at V and 5 bases at J, with 15 bases between.

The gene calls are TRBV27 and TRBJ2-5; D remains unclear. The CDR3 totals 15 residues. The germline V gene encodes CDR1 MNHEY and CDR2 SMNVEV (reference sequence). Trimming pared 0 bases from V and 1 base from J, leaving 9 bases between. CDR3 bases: TGTGCCAGCAGTTTATCAGCCGCACTCCAAGAGACCCAGTACTTC. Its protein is CASSLSAALQETQYF.

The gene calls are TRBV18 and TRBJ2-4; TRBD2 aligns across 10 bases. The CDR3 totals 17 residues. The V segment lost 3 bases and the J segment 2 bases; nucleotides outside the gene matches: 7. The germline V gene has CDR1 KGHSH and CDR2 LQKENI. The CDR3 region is CASSPYSGGPPKNIQYF. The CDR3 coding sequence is TGTGCCAGCTCACCGTATAGCGGGGGGCCACCCAAAAACATTCAGTACTTC.

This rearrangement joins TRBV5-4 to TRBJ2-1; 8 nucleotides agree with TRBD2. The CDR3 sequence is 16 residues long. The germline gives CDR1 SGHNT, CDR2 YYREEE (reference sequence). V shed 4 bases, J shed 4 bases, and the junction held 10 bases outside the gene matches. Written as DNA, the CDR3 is TGTGCCAGCAGCCCACCCTCGGGGGGGGAATACAATGAGCAGTTCTTC. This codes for CASSPPSGGEYNEQFF.

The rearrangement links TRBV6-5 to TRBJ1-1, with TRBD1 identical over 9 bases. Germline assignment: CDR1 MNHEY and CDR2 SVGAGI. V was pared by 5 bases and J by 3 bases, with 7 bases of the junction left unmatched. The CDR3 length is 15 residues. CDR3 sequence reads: CASSARTGDYTEAFF. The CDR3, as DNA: TGTGCCAGCAGTGCCCGGACAGGGGACTACACTGAAGCTTTCTTT.

CDR3 nucleotides: TGTGCCAGCAGCCCGACGGGGGGGCCCGGAAACACCATATATTTT. Its protein is CASSPTGGPGNTIYF. The chain couples TRBV7-2 to TRBJ1-3; possible D gene TRBD1, 6 bases. V gave up 5 bases and J gave up 4 bases, with 15 bases separating them. Germline-derived CDR1 and CDR2 are SGHTA and FQGNSA. The CDR3 has 15 amino acids. Supplemented by reference TRBV7-2 and TRBJ1-3, the full variable domain reads GAGVSQSPSNKVTEKGKDVELRCDPISGHTALYWYRQSLGQGLEFLIYFQGNSAPDKSGLPSDRFSAERTGGSVSTLTIQRTQQEDSAVYLCASSPTGGPGNTIYFGEGSWLTVV.